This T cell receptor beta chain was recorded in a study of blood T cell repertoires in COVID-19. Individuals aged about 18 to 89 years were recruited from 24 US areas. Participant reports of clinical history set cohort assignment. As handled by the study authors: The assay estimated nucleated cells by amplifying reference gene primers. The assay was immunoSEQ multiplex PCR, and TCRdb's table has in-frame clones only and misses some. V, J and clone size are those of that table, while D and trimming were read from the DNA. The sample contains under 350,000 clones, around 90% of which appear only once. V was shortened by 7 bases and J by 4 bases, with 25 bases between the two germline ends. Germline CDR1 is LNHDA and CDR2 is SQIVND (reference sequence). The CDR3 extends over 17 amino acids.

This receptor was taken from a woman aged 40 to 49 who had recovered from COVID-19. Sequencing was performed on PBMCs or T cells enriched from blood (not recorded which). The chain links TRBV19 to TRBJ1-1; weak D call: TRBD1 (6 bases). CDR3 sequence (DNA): TGTGCCAGTACCTGGGGGCGCGGCGACGGGAGGAGCACTGAAGCTTTCTTT. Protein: CASTWGRGDGRSTEAFF. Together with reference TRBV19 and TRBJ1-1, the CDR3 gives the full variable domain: DGGITQSPKYLFRKEGQNVTLSCEQNLNHDAMYWYRQDPGQGLRLIYYSQIVNDFQKGDIAEGYSVSREKKESFPLTVTSAQKNPTAFYLCASTWGRGDGRSTEAFFGQGTRLTVV.